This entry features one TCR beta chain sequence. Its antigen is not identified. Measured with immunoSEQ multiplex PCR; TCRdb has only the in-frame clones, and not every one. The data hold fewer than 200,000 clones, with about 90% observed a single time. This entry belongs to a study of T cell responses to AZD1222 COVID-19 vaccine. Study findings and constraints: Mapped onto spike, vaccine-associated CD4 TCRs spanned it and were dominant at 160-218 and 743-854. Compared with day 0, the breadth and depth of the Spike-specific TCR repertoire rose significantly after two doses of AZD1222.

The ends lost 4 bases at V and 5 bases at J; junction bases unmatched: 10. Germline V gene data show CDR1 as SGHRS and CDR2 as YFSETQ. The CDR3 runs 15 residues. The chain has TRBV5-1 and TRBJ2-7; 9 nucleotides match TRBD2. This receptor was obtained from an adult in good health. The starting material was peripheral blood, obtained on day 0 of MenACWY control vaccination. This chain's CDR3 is CASSILTSGGDEQYF. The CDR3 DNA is TGCGCCAGCAGCATTCTGACTAGCGGTGGCGACGAGCAGTACTTC.